This entry features one TCR beta chain sequence. What it binds is unknown. This CDR3 is built from 13 residues. V was shortened by 5 bases and J by 2 bases, with 9 bases between the two germline ends. Germline values: CDR1 SEHNR, CDR2 FQNEAQ (reference sequence). TCRdb's table, derived via immunoSEQ multiplex PCR, lists solely in-frame clones and lacks some. The sample yields about 4,700 clones, around three quarters seen once. This sample is drawn from a study of neoadjuvant nivolumab and ipilimumab in lung cancer. About the research overall: Patients got nivolumab 3 mg/kg on days 1, 15 and 29; combination added ipilimumab 1 mg/kg day 1. Overall study results and limits: Pretherapy blood TCR richness correlated positively with resected tumor richness. Only two of four nivolumab-treated tumors gained richness and clonality by surgery.

The sequence was obtained from an adult with non-small cell lung cancer. Some clones in this sample may be carry-over from other donors' samples. Sample: normal lung tissue adjacent to the tumor, taken after neoadjuvant nivolumab, alone or with ipilimumab, at or shortly before surgery. The chain employs TRBV7-9 and TRBJ1-1; D might be TRBD1 (6 bases). The CDR3 coding sequence is TGTGCCAGCAGCCGGACAGCTAACACTGAAGCTTTCTTT. Its protein product is CASSRTANTEAFF.